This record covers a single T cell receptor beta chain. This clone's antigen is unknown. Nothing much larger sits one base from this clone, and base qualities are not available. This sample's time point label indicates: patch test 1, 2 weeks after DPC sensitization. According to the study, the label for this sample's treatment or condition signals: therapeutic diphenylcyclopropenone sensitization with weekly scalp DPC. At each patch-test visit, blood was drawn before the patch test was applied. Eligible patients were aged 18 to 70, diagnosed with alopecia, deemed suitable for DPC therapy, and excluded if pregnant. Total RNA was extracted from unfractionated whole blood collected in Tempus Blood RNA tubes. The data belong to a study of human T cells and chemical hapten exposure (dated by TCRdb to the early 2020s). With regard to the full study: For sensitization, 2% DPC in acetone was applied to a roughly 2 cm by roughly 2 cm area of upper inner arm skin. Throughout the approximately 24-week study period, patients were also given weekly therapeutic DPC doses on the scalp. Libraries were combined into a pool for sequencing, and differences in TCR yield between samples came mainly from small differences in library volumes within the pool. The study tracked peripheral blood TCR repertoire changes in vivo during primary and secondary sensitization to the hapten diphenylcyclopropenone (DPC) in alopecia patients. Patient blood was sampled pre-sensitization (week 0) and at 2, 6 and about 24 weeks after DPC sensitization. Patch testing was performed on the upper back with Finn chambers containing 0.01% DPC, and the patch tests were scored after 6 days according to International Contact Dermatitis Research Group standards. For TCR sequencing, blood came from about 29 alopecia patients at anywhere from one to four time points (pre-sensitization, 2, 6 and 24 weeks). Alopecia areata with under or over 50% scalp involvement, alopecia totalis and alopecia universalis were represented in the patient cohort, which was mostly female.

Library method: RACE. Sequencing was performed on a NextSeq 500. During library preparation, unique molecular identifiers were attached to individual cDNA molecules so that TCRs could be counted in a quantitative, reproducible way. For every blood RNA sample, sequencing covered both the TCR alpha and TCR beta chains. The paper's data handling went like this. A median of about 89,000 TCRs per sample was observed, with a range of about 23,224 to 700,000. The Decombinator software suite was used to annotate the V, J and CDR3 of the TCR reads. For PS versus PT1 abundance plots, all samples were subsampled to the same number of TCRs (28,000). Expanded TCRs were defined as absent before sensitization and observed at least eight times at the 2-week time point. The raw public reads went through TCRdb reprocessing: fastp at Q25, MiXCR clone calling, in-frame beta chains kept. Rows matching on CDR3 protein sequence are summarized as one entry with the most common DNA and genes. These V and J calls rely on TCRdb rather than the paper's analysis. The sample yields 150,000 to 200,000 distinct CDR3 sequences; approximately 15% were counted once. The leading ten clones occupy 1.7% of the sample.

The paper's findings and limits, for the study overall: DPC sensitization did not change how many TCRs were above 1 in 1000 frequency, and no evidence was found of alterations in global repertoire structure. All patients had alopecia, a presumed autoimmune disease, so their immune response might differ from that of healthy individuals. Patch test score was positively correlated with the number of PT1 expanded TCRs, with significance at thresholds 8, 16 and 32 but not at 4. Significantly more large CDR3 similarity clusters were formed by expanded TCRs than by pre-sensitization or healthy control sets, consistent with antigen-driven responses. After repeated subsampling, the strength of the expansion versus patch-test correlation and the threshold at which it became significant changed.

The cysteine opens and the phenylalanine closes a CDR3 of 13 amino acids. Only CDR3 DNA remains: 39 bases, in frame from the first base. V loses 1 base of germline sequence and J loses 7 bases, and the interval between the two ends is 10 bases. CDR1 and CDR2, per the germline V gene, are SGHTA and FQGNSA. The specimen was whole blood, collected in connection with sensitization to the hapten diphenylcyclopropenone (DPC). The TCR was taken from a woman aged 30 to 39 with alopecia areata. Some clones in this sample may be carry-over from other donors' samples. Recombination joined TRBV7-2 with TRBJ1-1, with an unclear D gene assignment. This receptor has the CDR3 CASSLDLDSEAFF. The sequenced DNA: TGTGCCAGCAGCTTAGATCTCGATAGTGAAGCTTTCTTT.